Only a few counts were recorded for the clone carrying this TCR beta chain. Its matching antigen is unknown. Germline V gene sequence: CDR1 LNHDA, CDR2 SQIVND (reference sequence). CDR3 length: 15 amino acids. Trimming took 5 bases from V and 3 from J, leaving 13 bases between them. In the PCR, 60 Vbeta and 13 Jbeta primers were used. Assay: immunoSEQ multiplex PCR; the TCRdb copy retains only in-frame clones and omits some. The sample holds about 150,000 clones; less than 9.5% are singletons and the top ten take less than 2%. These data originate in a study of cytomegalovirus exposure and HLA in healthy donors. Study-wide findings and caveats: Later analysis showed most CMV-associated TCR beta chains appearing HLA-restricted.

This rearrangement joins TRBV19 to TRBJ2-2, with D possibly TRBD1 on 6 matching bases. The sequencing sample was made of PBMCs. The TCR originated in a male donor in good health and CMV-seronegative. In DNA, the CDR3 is TGTGCCAGTAGTGGCACGGCAGGGGACACCGGGGAGCTGTTTTTT. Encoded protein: CASSGTAGDTGELFF.